This entry describes one T cell receptor (beta chain). Its recognized antigen is unknown. No much larger clone exists at a distance of one base, and base qualities are not known. This sample is part of a study of cytotoxic CD8 clonotypes in ibrutinib-treated CLL (TCRdb year 2021). In terms of the full investigation: The cohort was composed of around twelve relapsed/refractory and about 15 treatment-naive patients; IGHV unmutated status was identified in some 17 patients. Partial responses were observed in roughly 25 patients and complete responses in 2; after a median follow-up of 68 months, remission was maintained in approximately 14 patients and progression was observed in some twelve. The response samples were drawn at a median of roughly twelve months into treatment, with a range of about 6 to 36 months. An average of 255,043 productive templates and 80,000 to 95,000 productive rearrangements was obtained per sample. Longitudinal samples were obtainable from about 30% of the roughly 90 participants in the trial. Cryopreserved peripheral blood mononuclear cells were obtained before treatment, at response, and at either sustained remission or disease progression. Every sample from remission and from progressive disease was obtained while the patients were still on ibrutinib.

Broader findings and caveats from the paper: Baseline clonality was found to be higher than that of age-matched healthy donors and was strongly correlated with circulating CD8+ T-cell counts. An increase in clonality was observed at ibrutinib response, with clonality remaining stable during sustained remission and falling back toward baseline at progression. Public clonotypes were found to be uncommon and were observed to contract or remain stable during treatment; the increase in clonality was shown to reflect expansion of private clonotypes at ibrutinib response. Sampling times were not matched between patients in sustained remission and patients whose disease was progressing, and lymph node repertoires were not examined.

On a MiSeq, deep resolution sequencing aimed for a depth between 1 in 1 million and 1 in 200,000 T cells, with each clonotype covered around 10x on average. The immunoSEQ hsTCRB Kit was used to generate TCR beta libraries. The study's processing was this. Data were analyzed with ImmunoSEQ Data Assistant and ImmunoSEQ Analyzer, with V, D and J genes assigned per IMGT definitions. Clonality, with values ranging from 0 to 1, was calculated as one minus the normalized Shannon entropy of productive rearrangement frequencies. Public clonotype analysis was restricted to overrepresented clonotypes comprising at least 0.05% of each patient's repertoire. Some 13 age-matched healthy donor repertoires from immuneACCESS were used as controls for clonality. Imported from immuneACCESS, the table was reduced by TCRdb to in-frame sequences with V and J called. These copies leave out some clones; in studies compared against another copy, an unresolved V gene accounts for under half, and the cause of the remainder is not known. That table is the source of V, J and clone size, and D and trimming were worked out from the DNA. Across this sample there are roughly 250,000 clones, with under 80% seen only once. The ten largest clonotypes hold roughly 14% of the sample.

The germline V gene yields SQVTM for CDR1 and ANQGSEA for CDR2. The CDR3 holds 14 amino acids from the cysteine to the phenylalanine. Just CDR3 DNA is preserved here, 42 bases in frame from base 1. From V the trimming removes 7 bases and from J it removes 0 bases, while the gene matches leave 5 bases of the junction unaccounted for. The time point label, as the study defines it: approximately 25 months on ibrutinib. Approximately 2 micrograms of genomic DNA were extracted from cryopreserved PBMCs for TCR beta library preparation. Longitudinal blood samples from CLL patients on ibrutinib monotherapy underwent high-throughput TCR beta sequencing. The patients took part in an open-label, single-center phase 2 trial of ibrutinib monotherapy.

The receptor was derived from a human donor with chronic lymphocytic leukemia. The material was PBMCs, obtained after 24 months of ibrutinib treatment. The chain is encoded by TRBV29-1 joined to TRBJ2-1, with 8 bases aligning to TRBD2. CDR3 protein: CSGDSGISYNEQFF. In nucleotide form, the sequence is TGCAGCGGGGATAGCGGGATCTCCTACAATGAGCAGTTCTTC.